These 32 T cell receptor beta chains were all obtained from the same sample, sequenced in a study of T-cell reconstitution after alpha-beta-depleted transplantation in children. Unique molecular identifiers were used in preparing the TCRbeta library. TCRdb recomputed calls from the PCR reads with MiXCR, one row per CDR3 protein. Counted here are roughly 160,000 distinct CDR3 sequences, around 10% occurring once; the ten biggest clones make up roughly 13%. This specimen was PBMCs, taken before TCRalphabeta/CD19-depleted stem cell transplant. These TCRs come from a boy aged 2-9 years with acute myeloid leukemia, due to receive a stem cell transplant.

This clonotype was detected many times. The chain employs TRBV9 and TRBJ2-2; D is unclear. Trimming pared 0 bases from V and 6 bases from J, leaving 15 bases between. The CDR3 totals 16 residues. Germline V gene lookup returns CDR1 SGDLS and CDR2 YYNGEE. For the CDR3, the DNA is TGTGCCAGCAGCGTAGGTAGTCAGAGGATAGCCGGGGAGCTGTTTTTT. Translating it yields CASSVGSQRIAGELFF.

This clonotype was counted many times. CDR3 nucleotides: TGTGCCAGCAGCTCAAGCGGGAGGGGGGGCAATGAGCAGTTCTTC. It translates to CASSSSGRGGNEQFF. The V call is TRBV7-2, the J call TRBJ2-1; TRBD2 agrees at 10 bases. CDR3 length: 15 residues. The V gene end was trimmed by 4 bases and the J gene end by 6 bases; junction bases not matched to a gene: 6. The germline CDR1 and CDR2 sequences are SGHTA and FQGNSA. Complete variable domain (other parts from reference TRBV7-2 and TRBJ2-1): GAGVSQSPSNKVTEKGKDVELRCDPISGHTALYWYRQSLGQGLEFLIYFQGNSAPDKSGLPSDRFSAERTGGSVSTLTIQRTQQEDSAVYLCASSSSGRGGNEQFFGPGTRLTVL.

In this sample, this clonotype turned up many times. V and J are TRBV3-1 and TRBJ1-3, with D hard to call. V shed 0 bases and J shed 0 bases, with 12 bases lying between them. This CDR3 region has 17 residues. CDR1 is LGHDT and CDR2 is YNNKEL in the germline V gene (reference sequence). CDR3: CASSQDHTGDSGNTIYF. The CDR3 bases are TGTGCCAGCAGCCAAGATCACACGGGCGACTCTGGAAACACCATATATTTT.

This clonotype was found many times. This chain links TRBV12-3 or TRBV12-4 with TRBJ2-7; 7 nucleotides align to TRBD1. The CDR3 contains 14 residues. The trim removed 5 bases at V and 3 bases at J, leaving 7 bases unmatched. CDR3 in amino acids: CASSNRQGVYEQYF. The CDR3 nucleotides read TGTGCCAGCAGTAACCGACAGGGTGTCTACGAGCAGTACTTC.

Notes on this clonotype: With a much larger clone just one base away, this may be a read error. This CDR3 is missing its conserved last phenylalanine or tryptophan, likely due to a read error. This CDR3 reads CASSLRGLVNYEQYL. The CDR3 bases are TGTGCCAGCAGCCTTAGGGGACTAGTAAACTACGAGCAGTACCTC. The rearrangement uses TRBV7-8 and TRBJ2-7; the match to TRBD2 covers 8 bases. The CDR3 is 15 residues long. CDR1 SGHVS and CDR2 FQNEAQ come from the germline V gene. The V and J ends lost 5 bases and 3 bases, in that order; junction bases with no gene match: 9.

This clonotype was detected many times. This rearrangement joins TRBV20-1 to TRBJ1-4; 9 bases are shared with TRBD1. J gave up 10 bases and V 3 bases, and 6 bases lay outside the gene matches. The CDR3 loop spans 13 amino acids. CDR1 and CDR2 from the germline V gene are DFQATT and SNEGSKA (reference sequence). CDR3 in amino acids: CSASRGQGGKLFF. The DNA for the CDR3 is TGCAGTGCTAGCAGGGGACAGGGAGGAAAACTGTTTTTT.

This clonotype appeared a few times. V is TRBV19 and J is TRBJ2-3; 7 positions agree with TRBD2. Germline V CDR1 and CDR2: LNHDA, SQIVND (reference sequence). V was clipped by 9 bases and J by 1 base; unmatched bases: 4. This CDR3 has 13 amino acids. The CDR3 DNA is TGTGCCAGCGGCGGGGGTGGCACAGATACGCAGTATTTT. It translates to CASGGGGTDTQYF.

This clonotype was seen many times. The chain employs TRBV29-1 and TRBJ1-1; maybe TRBD1 (5 bases). Between the trimmed V and J ends, which lost 8 bases and 8 bases, there was a span of 18 bases. The CDR3 consists of 12 residues. Germline CDR1 is SQVTM and CDR2 is ANQGSEA. This CDR3 reads CSFGDTGSEAFF. The CDR3 DNA is TGCAGCTTTGGGGATACAGGATCAGAAGCTTTCTTT.

Many counts were recorded for this clonotype. The V call is TRBV7-6, the J call TRBJ2-7, with unresolved D. CDR1 SGHVS and CDR2 FNYEAQ come from the germline V gene. The CDR3 contains 11 residues. The V end was cut by 4 bases, the J end by 3 bases, with 4 bases between. For the CDR3, the DNA is TGTGCCAGCAGCTCAGACTACGAGCAGTACGTC. As protein: CASSSDYEQYV.

This clonotype was seen ten or more times. This chain links TRBV20-1 with TRBJ2-1, with D perhaps TRBD1 or TRBD2 (5 bases each). Trimming stripped 3 bases from V and 13 bases from J, with 16 bases between. Germline-derived CDR1 and CDR2 are DFQATT and SNEGSKA (reference sequence). CDR3 length equals 12 residues. The DNA of the CDR3 is TGCAGTGCTAGGACCCGGGACGGGTTCCAGTTCTTC. This gives the protein CSARTRDGFQFF.

The chain carries TRBV28 and TRBJ2-1, with TRBD1 as a possible D gene (6 bases). The CDR3 is 13 amino acids. Germline assignment: CDR1 MDHEN and CDR2 SYDVKM. With 7 bases removed from V and 6 bases from J, the gap between germline ends came to 13 bases. The CDR3 DNA reads as TGTGCCAGCAAGCCAGGGGCGGGCAATGAGCAGTTCTTC. This codes for CASKPGAGNEQFF.

This clonotype has ten or more counts. The chain is built from TRBV15 and TRBJ2-4; D ambiguous. V lost 0 bases and J lost 0, with 9 bases in between. This CDR3 has 16 amino acids. The germline V gene has CDR1 LNHNV and CDR2 YYDKDF (reference sequence). In DNA, the CDR3 is TGTGCCACCAGCAGAGATCTAGAAGGAGCCAAAAACATTCAGTACTTC. As protein: CATSRDLEGAKNIQYF.

In its sample, this clonotype was seen many times. The chain employs TRBV6-1 and TRBJ2-6; D might be TRBD1 or TRBD2, each matching 5 bases. Germline CDR1 and CDR2: MNHNS and SASEGT. This CDR3 spans 15 amino acids. V lost 11 bases to trimming and J lost 0 bases, with 14 bases between them. CDR3 loop: CAVSGGTSGANVLTF. CDR3 nucleotides: TGTGCCGTTTCTGGGGGTACCTCTGGGGCCAACGTCCTGACTTTC.

This clonotype has a count of ten or more. The gene calls are TRBV10-3 and TRBJ2-1, with a weak D call TRBD2 (6 bases). The CDR3 has 15 amino acids. Deletions cut 3 bases from V and 4 bases from J, with 13 bases between. The germline V gene has CDR1 ENHRY and CDR2 SYGVKD. The chain's CDR3 is CAISEGAGLYNEQFF. In DNA form, the CDR3 reads TGTGCCATCAGTGAAGGGGCGGGACTGTACAATGAGCAGTTCTTC.

Many counts were recorded for this clonotype. The chain combines TRBV28 with TRBJ2-7, with 7 bases identical to TRBD1. This CDR3 is built from 14 residues. The trim removed 6 bases at V and 3 bases at J, leaving 8 bases unmatched. CDR1 and CDR2 from the germline V gene are MDHEN and SYDVKM. The CDR3: CASRGRQGRYEQYF. The CDR3 DNA is TGTGCCAGCAGGGGTAGACAGGGACGCTACGAGCAGTACTTC.

This clonotype came up a few times. V and J are TRBV15 and TRBJ2-2; D not resolved. Germline V CDR1 and CDR2: LNHNV, YYDKDF (reference sequence). The CDR3 runs 13 residues. Trimming shortened V by 3 bases and J by 5 bases, and 7 bases separated the two germline ends. The CDR3 DNA is TGTGCCACCAGCAGGATGGGAACCGGGGAGCTGTTTTTT. Protein: CATSRMGTGELFF.

This clonotype has ten or more counts. The chain combines TRBV6-1 with TRBJ2-7; no definite D call. Trimming cost V 1 base and J 4 bases, with 11 bases left between them. CDR1 is MNHNS and CDR2 is SASEGT in the germline V gene. The CDR3 has 14 amino acids. This CDR3 reads CASSEVLQTYEQYV. The DNA of the CDR3 is TGTGCCAGCAGTGAAGTCCTCCAGACTTACGAGCAGTACGTC.

V usage is TRBV25-1 and J usage is TRBJ1-4; D uncertain. Germline V gene sequence: CDR1 MGHDK, CDR2 SYGVNS. This CDR3 is 12 amino acids long. V gave up 6 bases and J gave up 8 bases, with 10 bases separating them. The CDR3 DNA reads as TGTGCCAGCAGGGACGGAGGGGAAAAACTGTTTTTT. It is translated as CASRDGGEKLFF. Full variable domain (outside the CDR3, taken from reference TRBV25-1 and TRBJ1-4): EADIYQTPRYLVIGTGKKITLECSQTMGHDKMYWYQQDPGMELHLIHYSYGVNSTEKGDLSSESTVSRIRTEHFPLTLESARPSHTSQYLCASRDGGEKLFFGSGTQLSVL.

This sequence joins TRBV3-1 and TRBJ2-1; D is possibly TRBD1 (5 bases). CDR1 LGHDT and CDR2 YNNKEL come from the germline V gene (reference sequence). The CDR3 runs to 13 residues. Trimming pared 1 base from V and 4 bases from J, leaving 5 bases between. CDR3 residues: CASSQGQYNEQFF. CDR3 coding DNA: TGTGCCAGCAGCCAAGGACAGTACAATGAGCAGTTCTTC.

This clonotype was seen ten or more times. The rearrangement uses TRBV12-3 or TRBV12-4 and TRBJ1-5; D gene unclear. Trimming took off 2 bases at V and 6 bases at J, with 8 bases between the two ends. The length of the CDR3 is 13 residues. CDR3 coding DNA: TGTGCCAGCAGTTTAAACGACGGTCAGCCCCAGCATTTT. This gives the protein CASSLNDGQPQHF.

This clonotype was detected ten times or more. The chain employs TRBV5-5 and TRBJ2-5; D unresolved. This CDR3 contains 14 residues. Trimming shortened V by 0 bases and J by 4 bases, and 10 bases separated the two germline ends. Germline CDR1 is SGHKS and CDR2 is YYEKEE (reference sequence). Here the CDR3 DNA reads TGTGCCAGCAGCTTGGTTCCAGGCCCAGAGACCCAGTACTTC. Residues: CASSLVPGPETQYF.

This clonotype was recorded at least ten times. The chain links TRBV10-3 to TRBJ2-7, with 9 bases identical to TRBD2. Germline-derived CDR1 and CDR2 are ENHRY and SYGVKD. CDR3 length: 17 amino acids. With V trimmed by 0 bases and J by 4 bases, 10 bases remained unmatched. CDR3 region: CAISESKAGGFIYEQYF. For the CDR3, the DNA is TGTGCCATCAGTGAGTCGAAAGCGGGAGGTTTTATTTACGAGCAGTACTTC.

This clonotype has ten or more counts. This sequence joins TRBV5-1 and TRBJ2-1; 10 bases agree with TRBD2. CDR3 size: 17 residues. In germline, CDR1 is SGHRS, CDR2 YFSETQ. J was trimmed by 7 bases and V by 3 bases; bases with no gene match: 13. This CDR3 reads CASSSIPSGRASNEQFF. The CDR3 DNA reads TGCGCCAGCAGCTCAATCCCGAGCGGGAGGGCCTCGAATGAGCAGTTCTTC.

This clonotype came up many times. The genes are TRBV5-5 and TRBJ2-5; 8 nucleotides align to TRBD1. Trimming cost V 4 bases and J 5 bases; bases outside gene matches: 7. The CDR3 runs 14 residues. Germline CDR1 and CDR2: SGHKS and YYEKEE (reference sequence). Here the CDR3 reads CASSSGQGFETQYF. CDR3 nucleotide sequence: TGTGCCAGCAGCAGTGGACAGGGTTTCGAGACCCAGTACTTC.

This clonotype was observed many times. This chain connects TRBV10-3 to TRBJ1-5, with 7 bases fitting TRBD1. Germline CDR1 is ENHRY and CDR2 is SYGVKD. The trim removed 11 bases at V and 0 bases at J, leaving 19 bases unmatched. The CDR3 loop spans 18 amino acids. This chain's CDR3 is CAGTTGNKNEVSNQPQHF. The CDR3 nucleotides are TGTGCCGGGACGACAGGGAACAAGAATGAAGTTAGCAATCAGCCCCAGCATTTT.

This clonotype was detected ten times or more. The gene calls are TRBV7-6 and TRBJ2-2, with 9 bases aligning to TRBD1. Germline lookup yields CDR1 SGHVS and CDR2 FNYEAQ. CDR3 length: 19 amino acids. V dropped 0 bases and J dropped 1; count of bases not matched to a gene: 9. CDR3 amino acids: CASSLALQGQGRNTGELFF. The CDR3 DNA reads TGTGCCAGCAGCTTAGCCCTACAGGGACAGGGAAGGAACACCGGGGAGCTGTTTTTT. Using reference TRBV7-6 and TRBJ2-2 for the parts outside the CDR3, the full variable domain is GAGVSQSPRYKVTKRGQDVALRCDPISGHVSLYWYRQALGQGPEFLTYFNYEAQQDKSGLPNDRFSAERPEGSISTLTIQRTEQRDSAMYRCASSLALQGQGRNTGELFFGEGSRLTVL.

The sample holds many counts of this clonotype. V is TRBV7-2 and J is TRBJ2-7; D call uncertain. Germline CDR1 SGHTA, CDR2 FQGNSA. The ends were cut back, 3 bases at V and 2 bases at J, with 8 bases in the middle. CDR3 length: 13 residues. CDR3 loop: CASSFSGTYEQYV. CDR3 bases: TGTGCCAGCAGCTTCTCAGGTACCTACGAGCAGTACGTC.

This clonotype was picked up many times. The chain employs TRBV5-6 and TRBJ2-1, with 7 bases that match TRBD1. CDR3 length equals 13 residues. Germline V gives CDR1 SGHDT, CDR2 YYEEEE. The V gene end was trimmed by 5 bases and the J gene end by 5 bases; junction bases not matched to a gene: 4. Here the CDR3 reads CASSRDRDNEQFF. The CDR3 bases are TGTGCCAGCAGTCGGGACAGAGACAATGAGCAGTTCTTC.

A few counts support this clonotype. The rearrangement links TRBV14 to TRBJ2-7; 7 bases fit TRBD1. CDR1 and CDR2 (germline): SGHDN, FVKESK. V dropped 2 bases and J dropped 2; count of bases not matched to a gene: 6. The CDR3 length is 15 residues. CDR3: CASSQTQGPTYEQYF. The CDR3 DNA sequence: TGTGCCAGCAGCCAAACACAGGGGCCTACCTACGAGCAGTACTTC.

This clonotype appeared many times. The chain uses TRBV28 and TRBJ1-2; 7 bases map to TRBD1. The CDR3 runs 15 residues. The J segment lost 4 bases and the V segment lost 2 bases, leaving 7 bases of the junction unmatched. The germline CDR1 and CDR2 sequences are MDHEN and SYDVKM. DNA of the CDR3: TGTGCCAGCAGTTTAGACGGACAGGCCCTCTATGGCTACACCTTC. It is translated as CASSLDGQALYGYTF.

This clonotype was recorded many times. J is TRBJ2-2 and V is TRBV30; no clear D gene. V lost 8 bases, J lost 3 bases, and 10 bases lay in between. The CDR3 covers 12 residues. Germline V gene lookup returns CDR1 GTSNPN and CDR2 SVGIG (reference sequence). CDR3 protein: CAGWSDTGELFF. The CDR3 DNA reads as TGTGCCGGATGGAGTGACACCGGGGAGCTGTTTTTT.

This clonotype was seen many times. The chain recombines TRBV21-1 with TRBJ2-6; the D segment call TRBD1 is taken from the table without a DNA check. TRBV21-1 is flagged as a pseudogene. There are 17 residues in the CDR3. The CDR3 DNA follows: TGTGCCAGCAGCAAGTCTTCAGGGTCCTCTGGGGCCAACGTCCTGACTTTC. Its protein is CASSKSSGSSGANVLTF.